The 26 T cell receptor beta chains below come from one sample, sequenced in a study of cytomegalovirus exposure and HLA in healthy donors (dated by TCRdb to 2016 to 2017). The method behind the library was the immunoSEQ multiplex PCR assay. For the multiplex PCR, a mixture combining 60 forward primers for TCR Vbeta segments and 13 reverse primers for TCR Jbeta segments was used. Here the immuneACCESS table is served through TCRdb, limited to in-frame sequences with V and J called. Missing clones are a known gap in these copies; in checked studies unresolved V genes cover under half, and the rest lacks a known reason. This sample holds 75,000 to 100,000 clones; around 71% were observed only once. 8.2% of the sample goes to the ten largest clones. Material: PBMCs. These receptors came from a man aged 55 to 70 in good health and CMV-seronegative.

The chain has TRBV2 and TRBJ2-7; unclear D gene. CDR1 SNHLY and CDR2 FYNNEI come from the germline V gene. The CDR3 is 15 residues long. V was clipped by 2 bases and J by 5 bases, with 16 bases between them. For the CDR3, the DNA is TGTGCCAGCAGTGAATTACGTTTAGGAGTGGACGAGCAGTACTTC. Translated, it gives CASSELRLGVDEQYF. The full variable domain, with the rest looked up from reference TRBV2 and TRBJ2-7, is EPEVTQTPSHQVTQMGQEVILRCVPISNHLYFYWYRQILGQKVEFLVSFYNNEISEKSEIFDDQFSVERPDGSNFTLKIRSTKLEDSAMYFCASSELRLGVDEQYFGPGTRLTVT.

The CDR3 DNA reads TGTGCCACCAGCAGGACAGCCGGCTACGAGCAGTACTTC. This codes for CATSRTAGYEQYF. The rearrangement uses TRBV15 and TRBJ2-7; D perhaps matches TRBD1 (5 bases). The CDR3 runs 13 residues. V lost 3 bases and J lost 3, with 9 bases in between. Germline loops: CDR1 LNHNV, CDR2 YYDKDF (reference sequence).

The chain links TRBV19 to TRBJ2-1; 10 bases match TRBD2. The CDR3 consists of 15 residues. V gave up 6 bases and J gave up 7 bases; unmatched junction bases: 9. Germline V lookup: CDR1 LNHDA, CDR2 SQIVND (reference sequence). CDR3 sequence: CASRITSGAGNEQFF. CDR3 DNA sequence: TGTGCCAGTAGGATTACTAGCGGGGCGGGGAATGAGCAGTTCTTC. The variable domain in full, completed from reference TRBV19 and TRBJ2-1, reads DGGITQSPKYLFRKEGQNVTLSCEQNLNHDAMYWYRQDPGQGLRLIYYSQIVNDFQKGDIAEGYSVSREKKESFPLTVTSAQKNPTAFYLCASRITSGAGNEQFFGPGTRLTVL.

This sequence joins TRBV4-1 and TRBJ1-1, with D possibly TRBD1 on 6 matching bases. This CDR3 is 14 amino acids long. Trimming took off 7 bases at V and 1 base at J, with 13 bases between the two ends. CDR1 and CDR2 (germline): MGHRA, YSYEKL. In DNA, the CDR3 is TGCGCCAGCACCGATGAGGGGGAGAACACTGAAGCTTTCTTT. Translation: CASTDEGENTEAFF.

J is TRBJ2-5 and V is TRBV30; D perhaps matches TRBD2 (6 bases). Germline V gives CDR1 GTSNPN, CDR2 SVGIG (reference sequence). This CDR3 is built from 12 residues. Trimming cost V 2 bases and J 5 bases, with 9 bases left between them. CDR3: CAWSKGRETQYF. The CDR3 DNA is TGTGCCTGGAGTAAGGGGAGGGAGACCCAGTACTTC.

The chain has TRBV9 and TRBJ2-3; 9 nucleotides line up with TRBD2. V lost 6 bases to trimming and J lost 2 bases; unmatched junction nucleotides: 4. CDR1 and CDR2 from the germline V gene are SGDLS and YYNGEE. The CDR3 runs 14 residues. CDR3 loop: CASTSGDNTDTQYF. DNA of the CDR3: TGTGCCAGCACTAGCGGGGATAACACAGATACGCAGTATTTT.

The chain carries TRBV2 and TRBJ2-1; D is unclear. V lost 5 bases and J 6 bases, leaving 11 bases between the germline ends. CDR3 size: 13 residues. Germline V lookup: CDR1 SNHLY, CDR2 FYNNEI. CDR3 in amino acids: CASSTGSFNEQFF. CDR3 DNA sequence: TGTGCCAGCAGTACGGGTTCATTCAATGAGCAGTTCTTC.

The chain couples TRBV7-9 to TRBJ1-5; D is uncertain. Germline values: CDR1 SEHNR, CDR2 FQNEAQ (reference sequence). This CDR3 spans 15 amino acids. V shed 5 bases and J shed 6 bases, with 17 bases lying between them. CDR3: CASSRSGELGQPQHF. The CDR3 DNA reads TGTGCCAGCAGCAGATCCGGGGAGCTGGGTCAGCCCCAGCATTTT.

The gene calls are TRBV6-5 and TRBJ2-6, with D perhaps TRBD1 (5 bases). The ends were cut back, 1 base at V and 0 bases at J, with 7 bases in the middle. Germline values: CDR1 MNHEY, CDR2 SVGAGI. The CDR3 covers 16 residues. CDR3 coding DNA: TGTGCCAGCAGTTACTTCACAGGCTCTGGGGCCAACGTCCTGACTTTC. As protein: CASSYFTGSGANVLTF.

The rearrangement uses TRBV6-1 and TRBJ2-7, with 9 bases matching TRBD1. The CDR3 loop spans 15 amino acids. Germline V gives CDR1 MNHNS, CDR2 SASEGT. V lost 3 bases and J lost 0; bases outside the gene matches: 3. This CDR3 reads CASSDGTGSSYEQYF. DNA of the CDR3: TGTGCCAGCAGTGACGGGACAGGGTCCTCCTACGAGCAGTACTTC.

The rearrangement joins TRBV5-1 to TRBJ2-7, with 10 bases lining up with TRBD2. The CDR3 extends over 16 amino acids. Trimming cost V 0 bases and J 0 bases; bases outside gene matches: 3. The germline V gene has CDR1 SGHRS and CDR2 YFSETQ. Here the CDR3 DNA reads TGCGCCAGCAGCTTGGCTTTAGCGGGGGGCTCCTACGAGCAGTACTTC. This translates into CASSLALAGGSYEQYF.

The chain joins TRBV7-2 to TRBJ1-2, with D unclear. Trimming stripped 5 bases from V and 3 bases from J, with 10 bases between. The germline CDR1 and CDR2 sequences are SGHTA and FQGNSA. This CDR3 is built from 13 residues. Here the CDR3 reads CASSPAAHYGYTF. DNA of the CDR3: TGTGCCAGCAGCCCCGCGGCCCACTATGGCTACACCTTC.

The chain links TRBV5-4 to TRBJ1-5; D unclear. The CDR3 has 12 amino acids. Trimming took 0 bases from V and 10 from J, leaving 8 bases between them. Looked up from germline, CDR1 is SGHNT and CDR2 is YYREEE (reference sequence). CDR3: CASSLAGQPQHF. The CDR3 nucleotides read TGTGCCAGCAGCTTGGCGGGTCAACCCCAGCATTTT.

The chain joins TRBV28 to TRBJ2-7; TRBD1 matches 8 bases. J lost 3 bases, V lost 5 bases, and 3 bases had no gene match. Germline assignment: CDR1 MDHEN and CDR2 SYDVKM. This CDR3 spans 13 amino acids. The CDR3 loop is CASSRGQGYEQYF. CDR3 DNA: TGTGCCAGCAGTAGAGGACAGGGCTACGAGCAGTACTTC.

This clone was seen a handful of times. This chain uses TRBV27 with TRBJ1-1, with D possibly TRBD1 on 5 matching bases. Germline CDR1 reads MNHEY; CDR2 reads SMNVEV (reference sequence). V gave up 6 bases and J gave up 8 bases, with 19 bases separating them. There are 14 residues in the CDR3. CDR3 region: CASRFMGGDYEAFF. The CDR3 DNA reads TGTGCCAGCAGGTTCATGGGAGGGGATTACGAAGCTTTCTTT.

The chain uses TRBV6-5 and TRBJ2-2, with 7 bases aligning to TRBD1. J gave up 1 base and V 5 bases, and 1 base lay outside the gene matches. The CDR3 runs to 14 residues. From germline, CDR1 is MNHEY and CDR2 SVGAGI. CDR3: CASSRDRNTGELFF. The CDR3 nucleotides are TGTGCCAGCAGTAGGGACAGGAACACCGGGGAGCTGTTTTTT.

This chain joins TRBV5-1 and TRBJ2-3; 9 positions match TRBD1. Germline CDR1 SGHRS, CDR2 YFSETQ. The V and J ends lost 4 bases and 5 bases, in that order; junction bases with no gene match: 11. This CDR3 is 16 amino acids long. CDR3 in amino acids: CASSALGTGTGDTQYF. The CDR3 DNA follows: TGCGCCAGCAGCGCCTTAGGGACAGGGACTGGAGATACGCAGTATTTT.

The rearrangement links TRBV19 to TRBJ1-1; the D gene is possibly TRBD1 (6 bases). Trimming shortened V by 8 bases and J by 8 bases, and 24 bases separated the two germline ends. CDR1 is LNHDA, CDR2 SQIVND, per germline (reference sequence). The CDR3 is made up of 15 amino acids. The CDR3 coding sequence is TGTGCCAGTCGACAACTTACAGGGCGGAAGTTCGAAGCTTTCTTT. This encodes CASRQLTGRKFEAFF.

The chain joins TRBV28 to TRBJ2-1, with TRBD2 matching over 10 bases. Germline V gene lookup returns CDR1 MDHEN and CDR2 SYDVKM. The CDR3 has 15 amino acids. The V segment lost 10 bases and the J segment 7 bases; nucleotides outside the gene matches: 13. This CDR3 reads CATTKAGGAGNEQFF. The CDR3 DNA sequence: TGTGCCACCACGAAAGCGGGAGGGGCGGGGAATGAGCAGTTCTTC.

V is TRBV28 and J is TRBJ2-4; TRBD2 might be the D (5 bases). Germline CDR1 reads MDHEN; CDR2 reads SYDVKM. V lost 3 bases and J lost 0, with 12 bases in between. This CDR3 has 16 amino acids. The DNA of the CDR3 is TGTGCCAGCAGTTTTCTTAGTGGAGGAGCCAAAAACATTCAGTACTTC. This translates into CASSFLSGGAKNIQYF.

The J gene is TRBJ1-1, the V gene TRBV5-1; D unclear. V lost 3 bases to trimming and J lost 1 base, with 13 bases between them. The V gene's germline CDR1 is SGHRS and CDR2 YFSETQ. This CDR3 spans 15 amino acids. CDR3 DNA: TGCGCCAGCAGCTGGTTTGCCAGTTCGAACACTGAAGCTTTCTTT. Protein product: CASSWFASSNTEAFF.

The genes are TRBV7-2 and TRBJ1-1; 9 nucleotides match TRBD1. With 3 bases clipped from V and 7 bases from J, the junction kept 3 bases outside the gene matches. Germline V gives CDR1 SGHTA, CDR2 FQGNSA. CDR3 length: 13 amino acids. The CDR3 spells CASSFGTGNEAFF. For the CDR3, the DNA is TGTGCCAGCAGCTTCGGGACAGGGAATGAAGCTTTCTTT.

The rearrangement joins TRBV6-4 to TRBJ2-3; D remains unclear. The germline gives CDR1 MRHNA, CDR2 SNTAGT. Trimming cost V 4 bases and J 4 bases, with 12 bases left between them. CDR3 length equals 14 residues. The CDR3 DNA reads TGTGCCAGCAGTGCGGCTAGTCGTTCAGATACGCAGTATTTT. Its protein is CASSAASRSDTQYF.

The CDR3 sequence is CASSSSLAGEQYF. The CDR3 DNA follows: TGCGCCAGCAGCTCATCACTAGCGGGGGAGCAGTACTTC. V is TRBV5-1 and J is TRBJ2-7, with TRBD2 matching 10 bases. This CDR3 region has 13 residues. The V and J ends lost 3 bases and 7 bases, in that order; junction bases with no gene match: 4. The germline gives CDR1 SGHRS, CDR2 YFSETQ. Variable domain in full (rest from reference TRBV5-1 and TRBJ2-7): KAGVTQTPRYLIKTRGQQVTLSCSPISGHRSVSWYQQTPGQGLQFLFEYFSETQRNKGNFPGRFSGRQFSNSRSEMNVSTLELGDSALYLCASSSSLAGEQYFGPGTRLTVT.

The rearrangement links TRBV15 to TRBJ2-1; 9 bases are shared with TRBD2. The CDR3 runs to 15 residues. Germline CDR1 LNHNV, CDR2 YYDKDF (reference sequence). V trimming: 1 base; J trimming: 7 bases; junction bases outside the gene matches: 5. The CDR3 sequence: CATSRAISGSNEQFF. CDR3 bases: TGTGCCACCAGCAGAGCAATTAGCGGGAGTAATGAGCAGTTCTTC.

The chain has TRBV5-1 and TRBJ2-3; TRBD1 aligns across 9 bases. The CDR3 consists of 17 residues. Germline CDR1 reads SGHRS; CDR2 reads YFSETQ. After removal of 0 bases from V and 3 bases from J, the junction contained 8 bases not matched to a gene. CDR3 loop: CASSLGLGTGPTDTQYF. The CDR3 DNA reads as TGCGCCAGCAGCTTGGGTCTAGGGACAGGGCCAACAGATACGCAGTATTTT.